A single sample gave rise to the 26 T cell receptor beta chains below, sequenced in a study of blood T cell repertoires in COVID-19. Generated by immunoSEQ multiplex PCR, the TCRdb table keeps only in-frame clones and is missing some. The data contain approximately 160,000 clones, approximately 85% of them singletons. Sequenced material: peripheral blood. The receptor set was obtained from a woman aged 55-70 years with COVID-19, enrolled during active disease.

V gene TRBV7-2 combines with J gene TRBJ1-5; D unresolved. Germline-derived CDR1 and CDR2 are SGHTA and FQGNSA. Trimming cost V 2 bases and J 1 base, with 9 bases left between them. The CDR3 runs to 15 residues. CDR3 nucleotides: TGTGCCAGCAGCTTAAGCACTAGGAGCAATCAGCCCCAGCATTTT. It translates to CASSLSTRSNQPQHF.

V and J are TRBV2 and TRBJ1-1, with a weak D call TRBD1 (5 bases). Trimming stripped 7 bases from V and 3 bases from J, with 18 bases between. Looked up from germline, CDR1 is SNHLY and CDR2 is FYNNEI. The CDR3 has 15 residues. The CDR3 DNA reads TGTGCCAGCACCTGGGGGGGACGAGGGGACACTGAAGCTTTCTTT. It codes for CASTWGGRGDTEAFF.

V gene TRBV27 combines with J gene TRBJ2-7; D is ambiguous. V was trimmed by 3 bases and J by 0 bases, leaving 6 bases between them. Germline V gene sequence: CDR1 MNHEY, CDR2 SMNVEV (reference sequence). There are 13 residues in the CDR3. CDR3 DNA: TGTGCCAGCAGTTTGCGCGGCTCCTACGAGCAGTACGTC. It is translated as CASSLRGSYEQYV.

The sample holds a few counts of this clone. Here the CDR3 DNA reads TGTGCCAGCAGCCACCCTATTGAGGGCAATGAGCAGTTCTTC. Its translation: CASSHPIEGNEQFF. The chain recombines TRBV7-3 with TRBJ2-1; D may be TRBD2 (5 bases). The CDR3 has 14 amino acids. V gave up 5 bases and J gave up 6 bases, with 14 bases separating them. The V gene's germline CDR1 is SGHTA and CDR2 FQGTGA. Looking up the rest from reference TRBV7-3 and TRBJ2-1 gives the full variable domain: GAGVSQTPSNKVTEKGKYVELRCDPISGHTALYWYRQSLGQGPEFLIYFQGTGAADDSGLPNDRFFAVRPEGSVSTLKIQRTERGDSAVYLCASSHPIEGNEQFFGPGTRLTVL.

This chain links TRBV14 with TRBJ2-2; D not resolved. CDR3 length equals 15 residues. Trimming shortened V by 3 bases and J by 4 bases, and 12 bases separated the two germline ends. Germline-derived CDR1 and CDR2 are SGHDN and FVKESK. CDR3 bases: TGTGCCAGCAGCCACCCCCCGACTCTCACCGGGGAGCTGTTTTTT. Its protein is CASSHPPTLTGELFF.

The rearrangement joins TRBV18 to TRBJ1-4; tentative D call: TRBD1 (5 bases). The CDR3 is 15 amino acids. The germline V gene has CDR1 KGHSH and CDR2 LQKENI. Trimming took 6 bases from V and 8 from J, leaving 19 bases between them. CDR3 sequence (DNA): TGTGCCAGCTCCCCCCCCGGCAGGGAGGGGGAAAAACTGTTTTTT. Amino acids: CASSPPGREGEKLFF.

The CDR3 loop reads CASRTGQGDTEAFF. Here the CDR3 DNA reads TGTGCCAGCAGGACGGGACAGGGGGACACTGAAGCTTTCTTT. The rearrangement links TRBV2 to TRBJ1-1; 11 bases align to TRBD1. Germline CDR1 is SNHLY and CDR2 is FYNNEI. The ends lost 6 bases at V and 3 bases at J; junction bases unmatched: 3. CDR3 length equals 14 residues.

The genes are TRBV3-1 (or the pseudogene TRBV3-2) and TRBJ2-7; TRBD2 agrees at 11 bases. Looked up from germline, CDR1 is LGHDT and CDR2 is YNNKEL (reference sequence). The CDR3 is 16 amino acids. V lost 2 bases and J lost 6; bases outside the gene matches: 9. The CDR3 region is CASSQPPLAGVGEQYF. CDR3 nucleotide sequence: TGTGCCAGCAGCCAACCTCCACTAGCGGGAGTGGGCGAGCAGTACTTC.

This clone was seen just once. The chain joins TRBV5-6 to TRBJ1-1; D is possibly TRBD1 (6 bases). Per germline, CDR1 SGHDT and CDR2 YYEEEE. V shed 2 bases and J shed 1 base, with 12 bases lying between them. The length of the CDR3 is 15 residues. The CDR3 is CASSLIGTQNTEAFF. CDR3 nucleotide sequence: TGTGCCAGCAGCTTAATAGGGACACAGAACACTGAAGCTTTCTTT.

The rearrangement links TRBV7-3 to TRBJ2-1; 9 bases match TRBD1. The germline V gene encodes CDR1 SGHTA and CDR2 FQGTGA. The CDR3 length is 15 residues. J gave up 2 bases and V 6 bases, and 5 bases lay outside the gene matches. CDR3: CASRSGQGPYNEQFF. CDR3 coding DNA: TGTGCCAGCAGGTCGGGACAGGGCCCCTACAATGAGCAGTTCTTC. Combining the CDR3 with reference TRBV7-3 and TRBJ2-1 gives the whole variable domain GAGVSQTPSNKVTEKGKYVELRCDPISGHTALYWYRQSLGQGPEFLIYFQGTGAADDSGLPNDRFFAVRPEGSVSTLKIQRTERGDSAVYLCASRSGQGPYNEQFFGPGTRLTVL.

The rearrangement uses TRBV9 and TRBJ1-2; D is possibly TRBD1 (6 bases). CDR3 size: 15 residues. Trimming took 0 bases from V and 5 from J, leaving 14 bases between them. The germline V gene encodes CDR1 SGDLS and CDR2 YYNGEE. CDR3 in amino acids: CASSVGGSQGYGYTF. Here the CDR3 DNA reads TGTGCCAGCAGCGTAGGAGGATCACAGGGATATGGCTACACCTTC.

The chain uses TRBV19 and TRBJ1-6, with D possibly being TRBD1 (6 bases). The ends were cut back, 6 bases at V and 6 bases at J, with 9 bases in the middle. Germline V gene data show CDR1 as LNHDA and CDR2 as SQIVND (reference sequence). The CDR3 totals 13 residues. The CDR3 DNA sequence: TGTGCCAGTAGCGTCAGGGGTAATTCACCCCTCCACTTT. Protein sequence: CASSVRGNSPLHF.

The chain has TRBV7-2 and TRBJ1-5, with TRBD1 as a possible D gene (5 bases). The germline CDR1 and CDR2 sequences are SGHTA and FQGNSA. V shed 2 bases and J shed 12 bases, with 8 bases lying between them. The CDR3 consists of 11 residues. This CDR3 reads CASSLPGVQHF. CDR3 bases: TGTGCCAGCAGCTTACCGGGGGTCCAGCATTTT.

The chain has TRBV5-1 and TRBJ1-1, with 8 bases matching TRBD1. The V and J ends lost 2 bases and 11 bases, in that order; junction bases with no gene match: 5. Germline CDR1 and CDR2: SGHRS and YFSETQ. The CDR3 has 12 amino acids. The CDR3 region has the DNA TGCGCCAGCAGCTTACCGGACAGGGAGGCTTTCTTT. Residues: CASSLPDREAFF.

This sequence joins TRBV6-1 and TRBJ1-1; the D is unclear. The CDR3 consists of 15 residues. Trimming took off 0 bases at V and 11 bases at J, with 19 bases between the two ends. Germline loops: CDR1 MNHNS, CDR2 SASEGT. The CDR3 reads CASSEALLSASEAFF. In DNA, the CDR3 is TGTGCCAGCAGTGAAGCGCTTCTTTCGGCTAGCGAGGCTTTCTTT.

The gene calls are TRBV11-3 and TRBJ2-1; possible D gene TRBD2, 6 bases. The V end was cut by 0 bases, the J end by 3 bases, with 12 bases between. Germline V lookup: CDR1 SGHNT, CDR2 YENEEA. This CDR3 is built from 16 residues. Here the CDR3 DNA reads TGTGCCAGCAGCTTAGACTCCGGGACTTTCTACAATGAGCAGTTCTTC. This sequence encodes CASSLDSGTFYNEQFF.

The chain employs TRBV3-1 (or the pseudogene TRBV3-2) and TRBJ2-7; 8 bases match TRBD2. The germline V gene encodes CDR1 LGHDT and CDR2 YNNKEL (reference sequence). CDR3 length equals 15 residues. After removal of 2 bases from V and 4 bases from J, the junction contained 7 bases not matched to a gene. The DNA of the CDR3 is TGTGCCAGCAGCCAAAATCCGGGACTAGAATACGAGCAGTACGTC. It encodes CASSQNPGLEYEQYV.

The chain combines TRBV27 with TRBJ1-2; 8 nucleotides align to TRBD1. Germline CDR1 and CDR2: MNHEY and SMNVEV (reference sequence). The CDR3 has 14 amino acids. V was clipped by 3 bases and J by 7 bases; unmatched bases: 7. The CDR3 DNA follows: TGTGCCAGCAGTTTCACAGGGGGGTCCTTTGGCTACACCTTC. It specifies CASSFTGGSFGYTF.

The rearrangement joins TRBV10-1 to TRBJ2-1; a possible D gene is TRBD2 (5 bases). Germline CDR1 is WNHNN and CDR2 is SYGVQD (reference sequence). Trimming pared 6 bases from V and 5 bases from J, leaving 5 bases between. The CDR3 extends over 11 amino acids. The CDR3 DNA is TGCGCCAGCAGCGGGAACAATGAGCAGTTCTTC. It codes for CASSGNNEQFF.

V and J are TRBV5-1 and TRBJ2-1, with 10 bases that match TRBD1. The CDR3 has 13 residues. After removal of 4 bases from V and 10 bases from J, the junction contained 5 bases not matched to a gene. The V gene's germline CDR1 is SGHRS and CDR2 YFSETQ. The CDR3 protein is CASSPGQGREQFF. In nucleotides, the CDR3 is TGCGCCAGCAGCCCGGGACAGGGGAGGGAGCAGTTCTTC.

This rearrangement joins TRBV7-2 to TRBJ2-3; 8 bases agree with TRBD1. Trimming cost V 5 bases and J 2 bases; bases outside gene matches: 15. Germline V lookup: CDR1 SGHTA, CDR2 FQGNSA. The CDR3 loop spans 18 amino acids. The CDR3 here is CASSLGISRTGNTDTQYF. Written as DNA, the CDR3 is TGTGCCAGCAGCCTAGGGATCTCTAGGACAGGGAACACAGATACGCAGTATTTT.

The V call is TRBV7-8, the J call TRBJ1-4, with D perhaps TRBD1 (5 bases). V lost 1 base, J lost 0 bases, and 9 bases lay in between. This CDR3 spans 16 amino acids. Germline-derived CDR1 and CDR2 are SGHVS and FQNEAQ. The CDR3 region is CASSLGGQATNEKLFF. The CDR3 DNA sequence: TGTGCCAGCAGCTTAGGGGGCCAGGCAACTAATGAAAAACTGTTTTTT.

V is TRBV6-5 and J is TRBJ2-5; TRBD1 aligns across 10 bases. The length of the CDR3 is 15 residues. Trimming at V came to 2 bases and at J to 5 bases, leaving 5 bases not matched to a gene. Germline V gene sequence: CDR1 MNHEY, CDR2 SVGAGI. CDR3 in amino acids: CASSYGTGVFETQYF. In nucleotides, the CDR3 is TGTGCCAGCAGTTACGGGACAGGGGTGTTTGAGACCCAGTACTTC.

J is TRBJ1-6 and V is TRBV14; TRBD1 aligns across 9 bases. Germline V CDR1 and CDR2: SGHDN, FVKESK. With 4 bases clipped from V and 10 bases from J, the junction kept 5 bases outside the gene matches. The CDR3 extends over 14 amino acids. The CDR3 spells CASSLQGAGSPLHF. CDR3 sequence (DNA): TGTGCCAGCAGCCTACAGGGGGCAGGATCACCCCTCCACTTT.

The J gene is TRBJ1-1, the V gene TRBV6-5; possibly TRBD1 for D (5 bases). Germline CDR1 and CDR2: MNHEY and SVGAGI. This CDR3 has 13 residues. The V and J ends lost 6 bases and 0 bases respectively, with 8 bases between them. The CDR3 spells CASRLQVNTEAFF. The CDR3 DNA sequence: TGTGCCAGCAGACTACAGGTGAACACTGAAGCTTTCTTT.

The chain couples TRBV5-1 to TRBJ2-1, with D possibly matching TRBD1 (6 bases). This CDR3 comprises 15 residues. Trimming removed 0 bases from V and 7 bases from J, with 14 bases in between. CDR1 is SGHRS and CDR2 is YFSETQ in the germline V gene. CDR3 loop: CASSLGGGNKNEQFF. The CDR3 DNA follows: TGCGCCAGCAGCTTGGGAGGGGGTAATAAAAATGAGCAGTTCTTC.